This T cell receptor (beta chain) was documented in a study of T cells after yellow fever vaccination. Template-switching 5'RACE yielded the TCR cDNA; a universal primer site and UMIs were added in the process. TCRdb redid the calling of the 5' RACE reads with MiXCR, one entry per CDR3 protein. The sample carries 250,000 to 350,000 distinct CDR3 sequences, 4% to 5.5% recorded once. Study-wide findings and caveats: By day 5 rather than day 15, the secondary response had peaked, though it was weaker. Post-booster reappearance was seen for most primary-vaccination clones (roughly 96% CD4, 75% to 90% CD8).

Germline CDR1 SGHRS, CDR2 YFSETQ. V gave up 4 bases and J gave up 6 bases; unmatched junction bases: 5. The CDR3 is made up of 13 amino acids. This clonotype showed up just a few times. Its antigen is not known. This specimen consisted of PBMCs, obtained 15 days after the yellow fever booster vaccination. The sequence was collected from a man in his late teens or twenties who received the YFV17D yellow fever vaccine. V usage is TRBV5-1 and J usage is TRBJ2-7, with 9 bases identical to TRBD1. The CDR3: CASSPTGGLEQYF. CDR3 DNA sequence: TGCGCCAGCAGCCCGACAGGGGGACTCGAGCAGTACTTC.